The 5 T cell receptor beta chains reported below all come from one sample, sequenced in a study of cytomegalovirus exposure and HLA in healthy donors. PCR employed 60 Vbeta and 13 Jbeta primers. Clones were sequenced by immunoSEQ multiplex PCR, and TCRdb holds only the in-frame ones, with some missing. The sample has over 150,000 clones, around four fifths seen once. Material for sequencing was PBMCs. These receptors all come from a woman in her fifties or sixties in good health and CMV-seronegative.

The V call is TRBV9, the J call TRBJ2-1; possibly TRBD1 for D (5 bases). In germline, CDR1 is SGDLS, CDR2 YYNGEE. The CDR3 has 15 amino acids. The V gene lost 0 bases and the J gene lost 2 bases, with 9 bases spanning the gap. The CDR3 sequence is CASSVGGFTYNEQFF. DNA of the CDR3: TGTGCCAGCAGCGTAGGGGGCTTTACCTACAATGAGCAGTTCTTC.

The chain has TRBV7-9 and TRBJ2-5; 7 bases agree with TRBD2. The CDR3 runs to 15 residues. Germline-derived CDR1 and CDR2 are SEHNR and FQNEAQ (reference sequence). V was clipped by 3 bases and J by 4 bases; unmatched bases: 8. CDR3 sequence: CASSFGGGSSETQYF. CDR3 coding DNA: TGTGCCAGCAGCTTTGGTGGCGGGAGTTCAGAGACCCAGTACTTC. Full variable domain (missing parts from reference TRBV7-9 and TRBJ2-5): DTGVSQNPRHKITKRGQNVTFRCDPISEHNRLYWYRQTLGQGPEFLTYFQNEAQLEKSRLLSDRFSAERPKGSFSTLEIQRTEQGDSAMYLCASSFGGGSSETQYFGPGTRLLVL.

The chain employs TRBV15 and TRBJ2-1; D possibly corresponds to TRBD2 (6 bases). V gave up 8 bases and J gave up 4 bases, with 12 bases separating them. CDR3 size: 13 residues. CDR1 and CDR2 (germline): LNHNV, YYDKDF (reference sequence). The CDR3, as DNA: TGTGCCACCCAAAAGCGGGCTTACAATGAGCAGTTCTTC. It is translated as CATQKRAYNEQFF.

A single count supports this clone. For the CDR3, the DNA is TGTGCCAGCAGTTCGGGACAACTCTCTGGGGCCAACGTCCTGACTTTC. Translated: CASSSGQLSGANVLTF. The chain uses TRBV6-6 and TRBJ2-6; possible D gene TRBD1, 6 bases. This CDR3 has 16 amino acids. Germline-derived CDR1 and CDR2 are MNHNY and SVGAGI (reference sequence). Trimming shortened V by 4 bases and J by 0 bases, and 10 bases separated the two germline ends.

This clone occurred a few times. The chain couples TRBV5-6 to TRBJ2-7; 10 nucleotides agree with TRBD1. This CDR3 spans 14 amino acids. With 2 bases clipped from V and 6 bases from J, the junction kept 5 bases outside the gene matches. Germline V gives CDR1 SGHDT, CDR2 YYEEEE. CDR3 residues: CASSFPTGGSEQYF. Written as DNA, the CDR3 is TGTGCCAGCAGCTTTCCGACAGGGGGCTCCGAGCAGTACTTC.